The 14 T cell receptor beta chains listed next were all sequenced from one sample in a study of spatial heterogeneity in lung cancer. General observations from the study: Expanded alpha and beta TCR counts within tumors tracked tumor mutation counts.

The time point denotes: sample taken at primary tumor resection. Their antigen targets remain unknown. TCRdb used MiXCR to reprocess the 5' RACE reads, holding one entry per CDR3 protein. The repertoire holds over 10,000 distinct CDR3 sequences, less than 6.5% seen once, with 11% in the top ten. The sample in question was lung tumor tissue, obtained at surgery. Every receptor here comes from a female donor with early-stage non-small cell lung cancer.

This clonotype was picked up many times. Found in a library prepared for alpha chains, this beta chain is an off-target read, and its abundance has little meaning. The J gene is TRBJ1-1, the V gene TRBV20-1, with TRBD1 matching over 9 bases. The CDR3 runs 15 residues. V lost 4 bases to trimming and J lost 4 bases; unmatched junction nucleotides: 10. Germline-derived CDR1 and CDR2 are DFQATT and SNEGSKA (reference sequence). As DNA, the CDR3 is TGCAGTGCTAAGCGGGGACAGGGCGGGGGCACTGAAGCTTTCTTT. This encodes CSAKRGQGGGTEAFF.

This clonotype was counted many times. This beta chain represents an off-target read in a library built for alpha chains; its size is of limited meaning. The chain joins TRBV4-1 to TRBJ2-2; weak D call: TRBD1 (6 bases). The germline V gene has CDR1 MGHRA and CDR2 YSYEKL. V lost 4 bases and J lost 4, with 13 bases in between. This CDR3 spans 15 amino acids. The CDR3 nucleotides read TGCGCCAGCAGCCCGGGACAACAGACCACCGGGGAGCTGTTTTTT. The encoded protein is CASSPGQQTTGELFF.

This clonotype occurred many times. This beta chain was picked up by a library intended for alpha chains and is off target, so its count carries little meaning. CDR3 sequence: CASSPPDRFQPQHF. CDR3 coding DNA: TGTGCCAGCAGTCCCCCGGACCGATTTCAGCCCCAGCATTTT. The chain joins TRBV28 to TRBJ1-5; D is undetermined. Trimming left V 5 bases short and J 6 bases short, with 14 bases between. CDR1 and CDR2 from the germline V gene are MDHEN and SYDVKM. This CDR3 comprises 14 residues. The variable domain in full, with the rest retrieved from reference TRBV28 and TRBJ1-5, is DVKVTQSSRYLVKRTGEKVFLECVQDMDHENMFWYRQDPGLGLRLIYFSYDVKMKEKGDIPEGYSVSREKKERFSLILESASTNQTSMYLCASSPPDRFQPQHFGDGTRLSIL.

A note on this clonotype: In a library made to pick up alpha chains, this beta chain is a stray read with a size that means little. This chain uses TRBV2 with TRBJ2-2; possibly TRBD2 for D (5 bases). Per the germline V gene, CDR1 is SNHLY and CDR2 is FYNNEI. The length of the CDR3 is 14 residues. The V end lost 7 bases, the J end lost 2 bases, and 11 bases lay between the germline ends. The DNA of the CDR3 is TGTGCCAGCACAGAACGGGATAACACCGGGGAGCTGTTTTTT. This translates into CASTERDNTGELFF.

This clonotype ranks as medium-sized. As an off-target read in a library built for alpha chains, this beta chain has a frequency of little significance. For the CDR3, the DNA is TGTGCCAGCAGCCCGGCCGGCCCATTTGGGGGCCAGTACTTC. It yields the protein CASSPAGPFGGQYF. The rearrangement links TRBV11-2 to TRBJ2-5; perhaps D is TRBD1 or TRBD2 (5 bases each). This CDR3 region has 14 residues. The V end lost 5 bases, the J end lost 10 bases, and 20 bases lay between the germline ends. Looked up from germline, CDR1 is SGHAT and CDR2 is FQNNGV.

In this sample, this clonotype turned up many times. Being off target in a library aimed at alpha chains, this beta chain has a size of little meaning. V usage is TRBV28 and J usage is TRBJ2-6; no reliable D call. V shed 1 base and J shed 2 bases, with 6 bases lying between them. Germline lookup yields CDR1 MDHEN and CDR2 SYDVKM. The CDR3 has 15 amino acids. CDR3 sequence: CASSLLGTGANVLTF. DNA for the CDR3: TGTGCCAGCAGTTTATTAGGGACTGGGGCCAACGTCCTGACTTTC.

This clonotype was seen many times. Since it is a stray read in a library aimed at alpha chains, this beta chain has a size that is not meaningful. The rearrangement uses TRBV28 and TRBJ2-7; D uncertain. This CDR3 has 11 residues. Germline V gene sequence: CDR1 MDHEN, CDR2 SYDVKM. Trimming left V 6 bases short and J 2 bases short, with 5 bases between. In DNA, the CDR3 is TGTGCCAGCAGCCGTACCTACGAGCAGTACTTC. Its protein is CASSRTYEQYF. Drawing the rest from reference TRBV28 and TRBJ2-7, the complete variable domain is DVKVTQSSRYLVKRTGEKVFLECVQDMDHENMFWYRQDPGLGLRLIYFSYDVKMKEKGDIPEGYSVSREKKERFSLILESASTNQTSMYLCASSRTYEQYFGPGTRLTVT.

This clonotype appeared many times. Little can be read into the size of this beta chain, an off-target read in a library designed for alpha chains. This chain links TRBV29-1 with TRBJ1-1, with unresolved D. This CDR3 has 14 residues. The ends were cut back, 0 bases at V and 2 bases at J, with 10 bases in the middle. Per germline, CDR1 SQVTM and CDR2 ANQGSEA. The CDR3 coding sequence is TGCAGCGTTGAAGAAGGAACGGGTAACACTGAAGCTTTCTTT. Protein sequence: CSVEEGTGNTEAFF.

This clonotype has a count of ten or more. This beta chain is off target for a library built for alpha chains, so its abundance means little. The CDR3 is CASSSRSSGGDEQFF. In DNA form, the CDR3 reads TGTGCCAGCAGCTCCAGGAGTAGCGGGGGAGATGAGCAGTTCTTC. The gene calls are TRBV7-2 and TRBJ2-1, with 9 bases fitting TRBD2. CDR3 size: 15 residues. CDR1 is SGHTA and CDR2 is FQGNSA in the germline V gene. V lost 4 bases, J lost 8 bases, and 9 bases stayed unmatched.

A word on this clonotype: The library was designed around alpha chains, so this beta chain is a stray read whose abundance carries little weight. The chain has TRBV28 and TRBJ2-1; 14 bases align to TRBD2. The CDR3 sequence is 19 residues long. With 0 bases clipped from V and 5 bases from J, the junction kept 9 bases outside the gene matches. Germline V gene data show CDR1 as MDHEN and CDR2 as SYDVKM. The CDR3 protein is CASSLWGLAGVQRHNEQFF. The DNA for the CDR3 is TGTGCCAGCAGTTTATGGGGACTAGCGGGAGTCCAGCGCCACAATGAGCAGTTCTTC.

This clonotype was observed many times. This beta chain is an unintended read in a library built for alpha chains; its size means little. The chain couples TRBV12-2 to TRBJ1-4. TRBV12-2 is annotated as a pseudogene. This CDR3 has 18 residues. The chain's CDR3 is CASRPTNRDSPRNEKLFF. In nucleotides, the CDR3 is TGTGCAAGTCGCCCCACCAACCGGGACTCCCCTAGGAATGAAAAACTGTTTTTT.

This clonotype was observed many times. An end of the junction does not agree with germline; a read error may underlie this. This beta chain represents an off-target read in a library built for alpha chains; its size is of limited meaning. This rearrangement joins TRBV7-7 to TRBJ2-5, with TRBD2 as a possible D gene (6 bases). CDR3 length: 15 residues. From germline, CDR1 is SSHAT and CDR2 FNYEAQ (reference sequence). The CDR3 here is CASSLAPTSIGTQYF. The CDR3 nucleotides read TGTGCTAGCAGCTTAGCGCCCACTAGCATCGGGACCCAGTACTTC. Based on the CDR3 plus reference TRBV7-7 and TRBJ2-5, the full variable domain is GAGVSQSPRYKVTKRGQDVTLRCDPISSHATLYWYQQALGQGPEFLTYFNYEAQPDKSGLPSDRFSAERPEGSISTLTIQRTEQRDSAMYRCASSLAPTSIGTQYFGPGTRLLVL.

In its sample, this clonotype was seen many times. Since it is a stray read in a library aimed at alpha chains, this beta chain has a size that is not meaningful. This chain links TRBV7-9 with TRBJ2-5; 7 bases are shared with TRBD2. CDR1 and CDR2 from the germline V gene are SEHNR and FQNEAQ (reference sequence). The CDR3 spans 16 residues. V dropped 5 bases and J dropped 1; count of bases not matched to a gene: 10. In DNA form, the CDR3 reads TGTGCCAGCAGCCCTTTCGCCGGGGGGACCCAAGAGACCCAGTACTTC. Amino acids: CASSPFAGGTQETQYF.

This clonotype occurred many times. This beta chain turned up in a library designed for alpha chains; as an off-target read, its abundance says little. The chain links TRBV14 to TRBJ2-1, with 10 bases fitting TRBD1. CDR1 is SGHDN and CDR2 is FVKESK in the germline V gene. Trimming cost V 3 bases and J 6 bases; bases outside gene matches: 8. This CDR3 has 16 amino acids. CDR3 coding DNA: TGTGCCAGCAGCCAGGCGTGGGGGACAGGGGTCAATGAGCAGTTCTTC. Encoded protein: CASSQAWGTGVNEQFF.